The rows below give T cell receptor beta chains drawn from one sample of a study of Ad26.COV2.S vaccination and SARS-CoV-2 variants. Only in-frame clones appear in the TCRdb table, and some are missing; sequencing was by immunoSEQ multiplex PCR. The sample has approximately 97,000 clones; roughly 80% are singletons. This material consisted of peripheral blood, taken after recovery from COVID-19. The receptors originated from a human donor who had recovered from COVID-19. CDR3s include the opening cysteine and the closing phenylalanine or tryptophan. The D gene is left open where the match is weak. Rows may omit the clone size; those that give it use once, few, many or a size class.

d_gene	v_gene	abundance	j_gene	CDR3aa	CDR3nt
TRBD2	TRBV5-1	-	TRBJ2-5	CASSPYLAGAQETQYF	TGCGCCAGCAGCCCCTATCTAGCGGGGGCGCAAGAGACCCAGTACTTC
-	TRBV2	-	TRBJ1-2	CASSDRGTNYGYTF	TGTGCCAGCAGTGACAGGGGTACTAACTATGGCTACACCTTC
TRBD2	TRBV3-1/TRBV3-2	-	TRBJ2-4	CASSQRGGPNIQYF	TGTGCCAGCAGCCAGCGGGGGGGCCCAAACATTCAGTACTTC
-	TRBV11-2	-	TRBJ2-5	CASSAQGGAGKETQYF	TGTGCCAGCAGCGCCCAGGGTGGGGCGGGGAAAGAGACCCAGTACTTC
-	TRBV7-9	few	TRBJ1-1	CASSLTGQNTEAFF	TGTGCCAGCAGCTTAACGGGTCAGAACACTGAAGCTTTCTTT
-	TRBV28	-	TRBJ1-1	CASSLYGALNTEAFF	TGTGCCAGCAGTTTATATGGAGCATTGAACACTGAAGCTTTCTTT
-	TRBV6-1	-	TRBJ1-3	CASSESWASSGNTIYF	TGTGCCAGCAGTGAATCGTGGGCGAGCTCTGGAAACACCATATATTTT
-	TRBV19	-	TRBJ1-2	CASSIDQGSAYGYTF	TGTGCCAGTAGTATTGATCAGGGCAGCGCCTATGGCTACACCTTC
TRBD1	TRBV25-1	-	TRBJ1-1	CASSPGQGGTEAFF	TGTGCCAGCAGCCCGGGACAGGGGGGCACTGAAGCTTTCTTT
-	TRBV28	-	TRBJ2-3	CASTTGTHTDTQYF	TGTGCCAGCACCACGGGTACACACACAGATACGCAGTATTTT
-	TRBV10-3	few	TRBJ1-1	CAIFGGTEAFF	TGTGCCATCTTCGGTGGAACTGAAGCTTTCTTT
-	TRBV24-1	medium-sized	TRBJ2-1	CATSDFIGGNEQFF	TGTGCCACCAGTGATTTCATTGGGGGCAATGAGCAGTTCTTC
-	TRBV7-3	-	TRBJ1-1	CASSLRGSVGYTEAFF	TGTGCCAGCAGCTTAAGAGGTTCGGTTGGGTACACTGAAGCTTTCTTT
-	TRBV4-3	-	TRBJ2-5	CASSQDWGIYGETQYF	TGCGCCAGCAGCCAAGATTGGGGAATTTACGGAGAGACCCAGTACTTC
TRBD1	TRBV7-9	-	TRBJ1-2	CASSYSGTGANYGYTF	TGTGCCAGCAGCTATTCGGGGACAGGAGCTAACTATGGCTACACCTTC
TRBD1	TRBV6-2/TRBV6-3	-	TRBJ1-2	CASSSLLTGNGYTF	TGTGCCAGCAGTTCCCTACTGACAGGGAATGGCTACACCTTC
-	TRBV7-5	-	TRBJ1-5	CVRSLGRTGNQPQHF	TGTGTCAGAAGCTTGGGGAGGACAGGGAATCAGCCCCAGCATTTT
-	TRBV11-2	-	TRBJ2-1	CASTADIVQFF	TGTGCCAGCACCGCAGATATAGTGCAGTTCTTC
-	TRBV12-3/TRBV12-4	-	TRBJ2-5	CASSLRETQYF	TGTGCCAGCAGCCTCCGGGAGACCCAGTACTTC
-	TRBV19	-	TRBJ1-3	CASSMTEGNTIYF	TGTGCCAGTAGTATGACAGAAGGAAACACCATATATTTT
-	TRBV5-1	-	TRBJ1-5	CASSPSGPYSNQPQHF	TGCGCCAGCAGCCCCTCCGGACCTTATAGCAATCAGCCCCAGCATTTT
TRBD1	TRBV27	once	TRBJ1-6	CASSSTGDYNSPLHF	TGTGCCAGCAGTTCCACAGGGGACTATAATTCACCCCTCCACTTT
TRBD1	TRBV29-1	-	TRBJ2-2	CSITDGTDNTGELFF	TGCAGTATTACCGACGGGACAGACAACACCGGGGAGCTGTTTTTT
-	TRBV15	-	TRBJ1-1	CATSRGDTSSTEAFF	TGTGCCACCAGCAGAGGGGACACGTCGAGTACAGAAGCTTTCTTT
-	TRBV7-3	-	TRBJ1-1	CASSFEGNTEAFF	TGTGCCAGCAGCTTCGAGGGGAACACTGAAGCTTTCTTT
TRBD1	TRBV7-3	-	TRBJ1-2	CASSPTGGPTNYGYTF	TGTGCCAGCAGCCCGACAGGGGGCCCGACTAACTATGGCTACACCTTC
-	TRBV10-3	-	TRBJ1-2	CAISYEDTANYGYTF	TGTGCCATCAGCTACGAGGATACCGCTAACTATGGCTACACCTTC
TRBD2	TRBV29-1	-	TRBJ2-3	CSVQILAGDTDTQYF	TGCAGCGTTCAAATCCTAGCGGGGGACACAGATACGCAGTATTTT
-	TRBV29-1	-	TRBJ1-1	CSVGADFMNTEAFF	TGCAGCGTTGGGGCAGACTTCATGAACACTGAAGCTTTCTTT
-	TRBV4-3	-	TRBJ1-1	CASSQDTQARRNTEAFF	TGCGCCAGCAGCCAAGATACCCAGGCCAGGAGAAACACTGAAGCTTTCTTT
TRBD1	TRBV7-9	-	TRBJ2-1	CASSLTGSSYNEQFF	TGTGCCAGCAGCCTGACAGGGTCCTCCTACAATGAGCAGTTCTTC
TRBD1	TRBV3-1/TRBV3-2	-	TRBJ1-3	CASSQLGQGITSGNTIYF	TGTGCCAGCAGCCAGCTCGGACAGGGAATAACATCTGGAAACACCATATATTTT
TRBD1	TRBV9	-	TRBJ2-7	CASSNRDRGYEQYF	TGTGCCAGCAGCAACCGGGACAGGGGCTACGAGCAGTACTTC
-	TRBV7-2	-	TRBJ1-1	CASSLAAVGAAEAFF	TGTGCCAGCAGCTTAGCGGCGGTGGGGGCCGCTGAAGCTTTCTTT
-	TRBV28	-	TRBJ2-7	CASSLDPRGYEQYF	TGTGCCAGCAGTTTAGATCCCAGGGGCTACGAGCAGTACTTC
-	TRBV28	-	TRBJ2-2	CATRGGGPLNTGELFF	TGTGCCACCCGTGGGGGGGGCCCTTTGAACACCGGGGAGCTGTTTTTT
TRBD2	TRBV7-9	-	TRBJ2-5	CASSLAGGLVLTMGETQYF	TGTGCCAGCAGCCTAGCGGGGGGGCTAGTTTTAACCATGGGAGAGACCCAGTACTTC
-	TRBV29-1	-	TRBJ2-3	CSVYKGVASTDTQYF	TGCAGCGTTTACAAGGGTGTGGCTAGCACAGATACGCAGTATTTT
-	TRBV2	-	TRBJ1-1	CASSPLGGNTEAFF	TGTGCCAGCAGTCCCCTCGGGGGAAACACTGAAGCTTTCTTT
-	TRBV3-1/TRBV3-2	-	TRBJ2-3	CASSPSGGTNTQYF	TGTGCCAGCAGCCCCTCGGGTGGCACGAATACGCAGTATTTT
-	TRBV5-1	-	TRBJ2-3	CASSRGEVTDTQYF	TGCGCCAGCAGTAGGGGGGAAGTCACAGATACGCAGTATTTT
-	TRBV4-3	few	TRBJ1-2	CASSQGRAGYGYTF	TGCGCCAGCAGCCAAGGCAGGGCCGGTTATGGCTACACCTTC
-	TRBV7-9	-	TRBJ1-4	CASSLGDLKEGEKLFF	TGTGCCAGCAGCTTGGGGGACCTGAAGGAAGGTGAAAAACTGTTTTTT
-	TRBV11-1	-	TRBJ2-2	CASSADWGRRTGELFF	TGTGCCAGCAGCGCCGATTGGGGGAGAAGGACCGGGGAGCTGTTTTTT
-	TRBV7-3	-	TRBJ2-2	CASSLTITGTGELFF	TGTGCCAGCAGCTTAACAATCACAGGCACCGGGGAGCTGTTTTTT
-	TRBV11-1	-	TRBJ1-4	CASSLWDREKLFF	TGTGCCAGCAGCCTTTGGGACCGTGAAAAACTGTTTTTT
-	TRBV7-3	-	TRBJ2-1	CASSLGTGIGEQFF	TGTGCCAGCAGCCTTGGGACGGGGATTGGTGAGCAGTTCTTC